The 12 T cell receptor beta chains given below trace back to one sample, sequenced in a study of blood T cells in healthy people across ages. A sample-barcoded 5' primer and a J-beta primer mix were used in a second PCR of about 7 to 12 cycles. TCRdb recomputed calls from the 5' RACE reads with MiXCR, one row per CDR3 protein. In the table there are about 1.6 million distinct CDR3 sequences, about 31% of which are singletons. Material for sequencing was blood. The receptors shown here come from a young woman in good health.

V and J are TRBV11-2 and TRBJ2-1; D remains unclear. CDR1 is SGHAT, CDR2 FQNNGV, per germline. This CDR3 region has 16 residues. The ends were cut back, 3 bases at V and 4 bases at J, with 16 bases in the middle. The CDR3 sequence: CASSFVAWGGYNEQFF. The CDR3 coding sequence is TGTGCCAGCAGCTTTGTGGCGTGGGGTGGGTACAATGAGCAGTTCTTC.

V is TRBV3-1 and J is TRBJ2-4; the D gene is possibly TRBD2 (5 bases). V was clipped by 0 bases and J by 1 base, with 13 bases between them. Germline values: CDR1 LGHDT, CDR2 YNNKEL (reference sequence). The CDR3 is made up of 17 amino acids. CDR3 DNA: TGTGCCAGCAGCCAAGAACTCACCTCGGGGGCCAAAAACATTCAGTACTTC. As protein: CASSQELTSGAKNIQYF.

The chain employs TRBV27 and TRBJ2-7; perhaps TRBD2 as D (5 bases). The V end lost 6 bases, the J end lost 0 bases, and 12 bases lay between the germline ends. Germline V gene lookup returns CDR1 MNHEY and CDR2 SMNVEV (reference sequence). CDR3 length equals 14 residues. CDR3: CASSPDWSSYEQYF. In DNA, the CDR3 is TGTGCCAGCAGCCCGGACTGGAGCTCCTACGAGCAGTACTTC.

The table lists this clonotype with many counts. This rearrangement joins TRBV20-1 to TRBJ2-7; D could derive from TRBD1 or TRBD2 (5 bases each). Germline CDR1 reads DFQATT; CDR2 reads SNEGSKA (reference sequence). CDR3 length: 13 residues. Trimming left V 4 bases short and J 5 bases short, with 15 bases between. CDR3 DNA: TGCAGTGCTAAACTCGCCTTGGGGGACGAGCAGTACTTC. Its translation is CSAKLALGDEQYF.

This sequence joins TRBV12-3 or TRBV12-4 and TRBJ2-5; D not certain. V shed 7 bases and J shed 3 bases, with 12 bases lying between them. This CDR3 is built from 13 residues. The CDR3 nucleotides are TGTGCCAGCAATAAAGGACCCAAAGAGACCCAGTACTTC. Translated: CASNKGPKETQYF.

This clonotype was recorded a few times. The chain is built from TRBV7-2 and TRBJ1-5, with 11 bases matching TRBD1. The CDR3 length is 16 residues. After removal of 4 bases from V and 6 bases from J, the junction contained 8 bases not matched to a gene. In germline, CDR1 is SGHTA, CDR2 FQGNSA. Here the CDR3 reads CASSSAGQGVSQPQHF. CDR3 sequence (DNA): TGTGCCAGCAGCTCCGCGGGACAGGGGGTGTCTCAGCCCCAGCATTTT.

This clonotype came up many times. This chain connects TRBV29-1 to TRBJ2-5; D may correspond to TRBD1 or TRBD2 (6 bases each). Trimming shortened V by 3 bases and J by 5 bases, and 13 bases separated the two germline ends. CDR3 size: 13 residues. CDR1 SQVTM and CDR2 ANQGSEA come from the germline V gene. Here the CDR3 reads CSVDMGGLETQYF. Here the CDR3 DNA reads TGCAGCGTTGATATGGGGGGCTTGGAGACCCAGTACTTC.

This chain links TRBV7-9 with TRBJ2-5; 11 bases agree with TRBD1. In germline, CDR1 is SEHNR, CDR2 FQNEAQ (reference sequence). Trimming took 5 bases from V and 4 from J; bases not matched to a gene: 6. There are 15 residues in the CDR3. The chain's CDR3 is CASSTRTGGPETQYF. CDR3 coding DNA: TGTGCCAGCAGCACAAGGACAGGGGGCCCAGAGACCCAGTACTTC.

The chain employs TRBV3-1 and TRBJ1-2; D not resolved. Germline lookup yields CDR1 LGHDT and CDR2 YNNKEL (reference sequence). V lost 4 bases, J lost 4 bases, and 13 bases lay in between. CDR3 length: 14 residues. Here the CDR3 DNA reads TGTGCCAGCAGCCCCTTAGGTCACTCCTATGGCTACACCTTC. This translates into CASSPLGHSYGYTF.

A note on this clonotype: The junction departs from germline at one end; a sequencing error may be responsible. The CDR3 loop is CASSSAGVGYGCTF. The CDR3 nucleotides read TGTGCCAGCAGCTCAGCAGGGGTCGGCTATGGCTGCACCTTC. V and J are TRBV11-2 and TRBJ1-2; maybe TRBD1 (6 bases). This CDR3 spans 14 amino acids. CDR1 and CDR2 from the germline V gene are SGHAT and FQNNGV.

The genes are TRBV25-1 and TRBJ2-2; D is undetermined. The CDR3 has 16 amino acids. Trimming pared 3 bases from V and 4 bases from J, leaving 15 bases between. Germline CDR1 and CDR2: MGHDK and SYGVNS. CDR3 sequence: CASSDLPGPGTGELFF. DNA for the CDR3: TGTGCCAGCAGTGACCTCCCGGGCCCGGGCACCGGGGAGCTGTTTTTT.

The rearrangement joins TRBV7-9 to TRBJ2-1; 8 bases align to TRBD2. The CDR3 runs to 14 residues. Germline trimming cut 5 bases from V and 8 bases from J; bases unmatched to any gene: 8. Germline CDR1 reads SEHNR; CDR2 reads FQNEAQ (reference sequence). This CDR3 is CASSRGGLHYEQFF. DNA for the CDR3: TGTGCCAGCAGCCGGGGGGGGCTTCACTATGAGCAGTTCTTC.